These 30 T cell receptor beta chains share one sample of origin, sequenced in a study of CD8+CD57+ T cells in acquired aplastic anemia. TCR beta VDJ and CDR3 were profiled, and genomic DNA was the template. MiXCR, applied by TCRdb to the reads, yields one record per CDR3 protein. This sample has some 170,000 distinct CDR3 sequences, with more than 45% found just once. The patients chosen for sequencing had shown expansion of CD8+CD57+ cells (detected by flow cytometry). Input material: sorted CD4+, CD8+, or CD8+CD57+ T cells (not recorded which) from PBMCs. Source of these receptors: a human donor with aplastic anemia.

Only a few counts were recorded for this clonotype. This chain connects TRBV2 to TRBJ1-6; possible D gene TRBD1, 6 bases. Germline V gives CDR1 SNHLY, CDR2 FYNNEI. Trimming shortened V by 7 bases and J by 3 bases, and 13 bases separated the two germline ends. This CDR3 comprises 15 residues. DNA for the CDR3: TGTGCCAGCACTACGATGACAGGCTATAATTCACCCCTCCACTTT. Protein sequence: CASTTMTGYNSPLHF.

This clonotype was seen at least ten times. V and J are TRBV7-6 and TRBJ1-3, with 9 bases identical to TRBD1. V trimming: 5 bases; J trimming: 1 base; junction bases outside the gene matches: 3. The germline gives CDR1 SGHVS, CDR2 FNYEAQ. This CDR3 comprises 15 residues. The CDR3, as DNA: TGTGCCAGCAGCCCCGGGACAGGGTCTGGAAACACCATATATTTT. It codes for CASSPGTGSGNTIYF.

This clonotype was counted only a few times. This chain connects TRBV6-4 to TRBJ2-2; 14 nucleotides agree with TRBD2. This CDR3 has 16 amino acids. Germline V gene data show CDR1 as MRHNA and CDR2 as SNTAGT. V trimming: 4 bases; J trimming: 4 bases; junction bases outside the gene matches: 2. CDR3 residues: CASSVGLAGGTGELFF. DNA for the CDR3: TGTGCCAGCAGTGTCGGACTAGCGGGGGGCACCGGGGAGCTGTTTTTT.

This chain uses TRBV6-1 with TRBJ1-5, with a tentative D call TRBD1 (5 bases). The CDR3 extends over 15 amino acids. Trimming took off 3 bases at V and 6 bases at J, with 15 bases between the two ends. Germline-derived CDR1 and CDR2 are MNHNS and SASEGT. In nucleotides, the CDR3 is TGTGCCAGCAGTGACCAGATAGGGGTAGGTCAGCCCCAGCATTTT. Its translation is CASSDQIGVGQPQHF.

The chain uses TRBV24-1 and TRBJ2-5, with 10 nucleotides matching TRBD2. Germline V gives CDR1 KGHDR, CDR2 SFDVKD. CDR3 size: 15 residues. J lost 1 base, V lost 6 bases, and 4 bases had no gene match. The CDR3: CATSTASGSQETQYF. The DNA for the CDR3 is TGTGCCACCAGTACCGCTAGCGGGAGCCAAGAGACCCAGTACTTC.

In its sample, this clonotype was seen a few times. CDR3 protein: CATSGAGGPQFF. CDR3 nucleotide sequence: TGTGCCACCAGTGGTGCGGGAGGGCCTCAGTTCTTC. The chain links TRBV24-1 to TRBJ2-1, with TRBD2 identical over 9 bases. V lost 5 bases to trimming and J lost 13 bases; unmatched junction nucleotides: 5. The CDR3 has 12 residues. Germline V lookup: CDR1 KGHDR, CDR2 SFDVKD.

The chain is built from TRBV10-2 and TRBJ2-5; no definite D call. The ends were cut back, 2 bases at V and 5 bases at J, with 9 bases in the middle. CDR3 length equals 13 residues. CDR1 is WSHSY, CDR2 SAAADI, per germline. The CDR3 sequence is CASSEGIRETQYF. In DNA, the CDR3 is TGCGCCAGCAGTGAGGGTATTAGGGAGACCCAGTACTTC.

This clonotype has a count of ten or more. This rearrangement joins TRBV6-5 to TRBJ1-1, with 7 bases identical to TRBD1. V lost 2 bases to trimming and J lost 4 bases; unmatched junction nucleotides: 7. This CDR3 spans 15 amino acids. Germline values: CDR1 MNHEY, CDR2 SVGAGI. The DNA for the CDR3 is TGTGCCAGCAGTTACCTTGGAGGGGGCGGCACTGAAGCTTTCTTT. It translates to CASSYLGGGGTEAFF.

The V and J genes are TRBV7-8 and TRBJ2-1; 7 bases are shared with TRBD2. V was clipped by 1 base and J by 16 bases; unmatched bases: 13. The V gene's germline CDR1 is SGHVS and CDR2 FQNEAQ. The CDR3 totals 14 residues. The CDR3 spells CASSLGTSGSEHFF. In nucleotides, the CDR3 is TGTGCCAGCAGCTTAGGGACTAGTGGGAGTGAACATTTCTTC.

V usage is TRBV11-1 and J usage is TRBJ2-7, with 13 bases aligning to TRBD2. Germline assignment: CDR1 SGHAT and CDR2 FQDESV (reference sequence). The junction had 11 bases not matched to a gene; V was cut back by 3 bases and J by 3 bases. CDR3 length: 18 residues. The CDR3 loop is CASSFLRLAGGGGYEQYF. The DNA of the CDR3 is TGTGCCAGCAGCTTCCTTCGACTAGCGGGAGGAGGCGGCTACGAGCAGTACTTC.

This rearrangement joins TRBV29-1 to TRBJ2-7; the match to TRBD2 covers 10 bases. The CDR3 length is 14 residues. After removal of 6 bases from V and 6 bases from J, the junction contained 11 bases not matched to a gene. Germline V CDR1 and CDR2: SQVTM, ANQGSEA. CDR3 sequence (DNA): TGCAGCGTGTCCACTAGCGGGAACCACCTCGAGCAGTACTTC. Protein sequence: CSVSTSGNHLEQYF.

Ten or more counts support this clonotype. The chain links TRBV7-9 to TRBJ1-5; weak D call: TRBD1 (5 bases). This CDR3 is built from 14 residues. V was shortened by 2 bases and J by 4 bases, with 9 bases between the two germline ends. Germline assignment: CDR1 SEHNR and CDR2 FQNEAQ (reference sequence). The CDR3: CASSLRGSNQPQHF. The CDR3 region has the DNA TGTGCCAGCAGCTTAAGGGGCAGTAATCAGCCCCAGCATTTT.

The chain recombines TRBV3-1 with TRBJ2-2; perhaps D is TRBD1 or TRBD2 (6 bases each). The length of the CDR3 is 15 residues. Germline CDR1 and CDR2: LGHDT and YNNKEL (reference sequence). V lost 10 bases and J 7 bases, leaving 22 bases between the germline ends. In nucleotides, the CDR3 is TGTGCCATCTCATCCGGGGGCCCCCCGCACGGGGAGCTGTTTTTT. It specifies CAISSGGPPHGELFF. Full variable domain (remainder filled in from reference TRBV3-1 and TRBJ2-2): DTAVSQTPKYLVTQMGNDKSIKCEQNLGHDTMYWYKQDSKKFLKIMFSYNNKELIINETVPNRFSPKSPDKAHLNLHINSLELGDSAVYFCAISSGGPPHGELFFGEGSRLTVL.

On this clonotype: Given a much more abundant clone one base away, this may be a read error. The chain carries TRBV25-1 and TRBJ1-2, with D hard to call. Germline loops: CDR1 MGHDK, CDR2 SYGVNS. This CDR3 comprises 12 residues. The DNA of the CDR3 is TGTGCCAGCAGTGAATTCCCCCACGGCTGCACCTTC. It translates to CASSEFPHGCTF.

The chain combines TRBV29-1 with TRBJ2-7; 7 bases are a match to TRBD2. The germline V gene encodes CDR1 SQVTM and CDR2 ANQGSEA. With V trimmed by 4 bases and J by 7 bases, 16 bases remained unmatched. The length of the CDR3 is 15 residues. The CDR3 sequence is CSVVRAGVPPNEQYF. CDR3 bases: TGCAGCGTTGTTCGGGCGGGAGTTCCCCCTAATGAGCAGTACTTC.

The gene calls are TRBV11-1 and TRBJ2-5; 13 bases agree with TRBD2. V lost 4 bases, J lost 4 bases, and 12 bases stayed unmatched. There are 18 residues in the CDR3. The germline V gene has CDR1 SGHAT and CDR2 FQDESV (reference sequence). The CDR3 region is CASSYQRTSGRGRETQYF. In DNA form, the CDR3 reads TGTGCCAGCAGCTACCAACGGACTAGCGGGAGAGGTCGAGAGACCCAGTACTTC. The whole variable domain, remainder taken from reference TRBV11-1 and TRBJ2-5, is EAEVAQSPRYKITEKSQAVAFWCDPISGHATLYWYRQILGQGPELLVQFQDESVVDDSQLPKDRFSAERLKGVDSTLKIQPAELGDSAMYLCASSYQRTSGRGRETQYFGPGTRLLVL.

V usage is TRBV3-1 and J usage is TRBJ1-3; a weak D match, TRBD1 (6 bases). Germline lookup yields CDR1 LGHDT and CDR2 YNNKEL (reference sequence). The CDR3 is 15 residues long. The V gene lost 2 bases and the J gene lost 1 base, with 9 bases spanning the gap. CDR3 in DNA: TGTGCCAGCAGCCAAAATACAGGGTCTGGAAACACCATATATTTT. It encodes CASSQNTGSGNTIYF.

This clonotype was detected many times. This chain joins TRBV6-5 and TRBJ1-1, with a weak D call TRBD1 (6 bases). The V end was cut by 2 bases, the J end by 4 bases, with 20 bases between. The length of the CDR3 is 17 residues. Germline CDR1 reads MNHEY; CDR2 reads SVGAGI. CDR3 in DNA: TGTGCCAGCAGTTACCTTGGGGGCCCGTCATTGGGCACTGAAGCTTTCTTT. Translated, it gives CASSYLGGPSLGTEAFF.

The chain recombines TRBV19 with TRBJ2-7, with 7 bases identical to TRBD1. Per germline, CDR1 LNHDA and CDR2 SQIVND (reference sequence). CDR3 size: 15 residues. V dropped 3 bases and J dropped 3; count of bases not matched to a gene: 8. CDR3: CASSISGDSYYEQYF. The DNA for the CDR3 is TGTGCCAGTAGTATCAGTGGGGACAGTTACTACGAGCAGTACTTC.

The rearrangement links TRBV30 to TRBJ2-3; 7 bases agree with TRBD1. This CDR3 spans 12 amino acids. Germline V lookup: CDR1 GTSNPN, CDR2 SVGIG (reference sequence). V was pared by 5 bases and J by 5 bases, with 4 bases of the junction left unmatched. CDR3 residues: CAWRAGGDTQYF. CDR3 nucleotide sequence: TGTGCCTGGCGGGCAGGGGGAGATACGCAGTATTTT.

The chain is built from TRBV11-1 and TRBJ1-2, with 8 bases that match TRBD1. The CDR3 is made up of 16 amino acids. The junction had 5 bases not matched to a gene; V was cut back by 0 bases and J by 2 bases. Germline V gene data show CDR1 as SGHAT and CDR2 as FQDESV (reference sequence). CDR3 DNA sequence: TGTGCCAGCAGCTTAGCGCGGCAGGGGGCCAACTATGGCTACACCTTC. It is translated as CASSLARQGANYGYTF.

This chain uses TRBV20-1 with TRBJ1-6; D uncertain. Trimming removed 4 bases from V and 4 bases from J, with 11 bases in between. The length of the CDR3 is 14 residues. The germline gives CDR1 DFQATT, CDR2 SNEGSKA (reference sequence). The chain's CDR3 is CSAKSEGYNSPLHF. The CDR3 bases are TGCAGTGCTAAATCCGAGGGATATAATTCACCCCTCCACTTT.

This clonotype has a count of ten or more. The chain combines TRBV6-2 or TRBV6-3 with TRBJ1-5; TRBD1 matches at 8 bases. The trim removed 6 bases at V and 0 bases at J, leaving 4 bases unmatched. Germline CDR1 reads MNHEY; CDR2 reads SVGEGT. The CDR3 length is 15 residues. The CDR3 DNA is TGTGCCAGCAGCCAGACAGGGGATAGCAATCAGCCCCAGCATTTT. Its translation: CASSQTGDSNQPQHF.

This clonotype was seen at least ten times. V and J are TRBV9 and TRBJ2-3; TRBD2 matches at 11 bases. Per germline, CDR1 SGDLS and CDR2 YYNGEE. The CDR3 has 17 amino acids. V shed 0 bases and J 5 bases; nucleotides not matched to a gene: 8. Here the CDR3 reads CASSVDLAGGPVDTQYF. CDR3 coding DNA: TGTGCCAGCAGCGTAGATTTAGCGGGGGGGCCGGTAGATACGCAGTATTTT.

The chain is built from TRBV6-1 and TRBJ2-7; TRBD2 matches at 10 bases. After removal of 6 bases from V and 6 bases from J, the junction contained 8 bases not matched to a gene. Germline loops: CDR1 MNHNS, CDR2 SASEGT. There are 14 residues in the CDR3. The CDR3 DNA sequence: TGTGCCAGCAGGGTAGCGGGGGGATGGACCGAGCAGTACTTC. It translates to CASRVAGGWTEQYF.

The chain combines TRBV7-9 with TRBJ2-5; weak D call: TRBD2 (6 bases). CDR1 and CDR2 from the germline V gene are SEHNR and FQNEAQ (reference sequence). V lost 6 bases, J lost 5 bases, and 13 bases lay in between. This CDR3 is 13 amino acids long. This CDR3 is CASRPREFETQYF. As DNA, the CDR3 is TGTGCCAGCAGGCCCCGGGAGTTTGAGACCCAGTACTTC.

This clonotype was found a few times. V gene TRBV15 combines with J gene TRBJ1-1, with no clear D. The CDR3 spans 16 residues. The germline V gene has CDR1 LNHNV and CDR2 YYDKDF (reference sequence). V lost 1 base, J lost 0 bases, and 12 bases lay in between. CDR3 amino acids: CATSRAKWTMNTEAFF. The CDR3 coding sequence is TGTGCCACCAGCAGAGCGAAGTGGACCATGAACACTGAAGCTTTCTTT.

The rearrangement joins TRBV12-3 or TRBV12-4 to TRBJ2-1, with 11 bases identical to TRBD2. The J segment lost 9 bases and the V segment lost 3 bases, leaving 7 bases of the junction unmatched. CDR3 length equals 15 residues. CDR3 DNA: TGTGCCAGCAGTTTCTGGCTAGCGGGAGGATCTGAGCAGTTCTTC. Its translation is CASSFWLAGGSEQFF.

The chain has TRBV19 and TRBJ1-2, with a tentative D call TRBD1 (6 bases). From germline, CDR1 is LNHDA and CDR2 SQIVND (reference sequence). Trimming shortened V by 5 bases and J by 7 bases, and 14 bases separated the two germline ends. The CDR3 totals 13 residues. The CDR3 nucleotides are TGTGCCAGTAGTGGCGGGACACGGCTTGGCTACACCTTC. The encoded protein is CASSGGTRLGYTF.

At least ten counts were recorded for this clonotype. V usage is TRBV12-3 or TRBV12-4 and J usage is TRBJ1-1; no clear D. This CDR3 spans 12 amino acids. With 6 bases removed from V and 3 bases from J, the gap between germline ends came to 8 bases. The CDR3 region has the DNA TGTGCCAGCAGCACCCGGGACACTGAAGCTTTCTTT. Protein: CASSTRDTEAFF.